This paragraph reports one T cell receptor beta chain. CDR3 length: 16 amino acids. V shed 0 bases, J shed 4 bases, and the junction held 7 bases outside the gene matches. Germline-derived CDR1 and CDR2 are SGHRS and YFSETQ. This sample stems from a study of T cell changes during pregnancy in multiple sclerosis. TCRdb's table, derived via immunoSEQ multiplex PCR, lists solely in-frame clones and lacks some. The repertoire holds around 59,000 clones, with approximately 90% as singletons. The rearrangement uses TRBV5-1 and TRBJ1-1; the match to TRBD1 covers 9 bases. The sequences come from peripheral blood, collected in the third trimester of pregnancy. This sequence originates from a female donor in good health, enrolled as a control in a pregnancy study. The CDR3 DNA is TGCGCCAGCAGCTTGGCCGGGACAGGGTCGGGCACTGAAGCTTTCTTT. Its translation is CASSLAGTGSGTEAFF.